What follows describes a single T cell receptor (beta chain). This sample stems from a study of blood T cell repertoires in COVID-19. Assay: immunoSEQ multiplex PCR; the TCRdb copy retains only in-frame clones and omits some. This sample has about 300,000 clones; around nine tenths occur once, and the top ten carry 1.8%. CDR3 size: 11 residues. V was pared by 6 bases and J by 14 bases, with 11 bases between. CDR1 is MDHEN and CDR2 is SYDVKM in the germline V gene. This chain uses TRBV28 with TRBJ1-6; possibly TRBD1 for D (5 bases). The sequencing sample was made of peripheral blood. The sequence came from a woman in her twenties or thirties with COVID-19, enrolled during active disease. The CDR3 reads CASSLEGTLHF. The CDR3 region has the DNA TGTGCCAGCAGCCTGGAGGGGACCCTCCACTTT.